What follows are 28 T cell receptor beta chains derived from one specimen sequenced in a study of blood T cell repertoires in COVID-19. TCRdb keeps only in-frame clones here, not all; method: immunoSEQ multiplex PCR. The data contain 85,000 to 100,000 clones, just over 90% of them singletons. Sequenced sample: peripheral blood. All receptors derive from a man in his sixties with acute or convalescent COVID-19.

The rearrangement uses TRBV4-1 and TRBJ2-3; 16 positions agree with TRBD2. The J segment lost 0 bases and the V segment lost 1 base, leaving 4 bases of the junction unmatched. CDR1 MGHRA and CDR2 YSYEKL come from the germline V gene. The length of the CDR3 is 19 residues. The CDR3 region has the DNA TGCGCCAGCAGCCAAGCCCCGGGACTAGCGGGGGGGAGCACAGATACGCAGTATTTT. Translation: CASSQAPGLAGGSTDTQYF.

V is TRBV2 and J is TRBJ1-2; TRBD1 might be the D (5 bases). The V gene lost 0 bases and the J gene lost 2 bases, with 10 bases spanning the gap. Per germline, CDR1 SNHLY and CDR2 FYNNEI. The CDR3 totals 15 residues. This chain's CDR3 is CASSEALAGNYGYTF. CDR3 coding DNA: TGTGCCAGCAGTGAAGCGCTTGCAGGGAACTATGGCTACACCTTC.

The chain carries TRBV11-2 and TRBJ1-1, with D uncertain. Germline V gene sequence: CDR1 SGHAT, CDR2 FQNNGV. The CDR3 runs 15 residues. Deletions cut 8 bases from V and 5 bases from J, with 21 bases between. The CDR3 protein is CASALRYGVNTEAFF. The CDR3 DNA reads as TGTGCCAGCGCGTTACGATACGGGGTTAATACTGAAGCTTTCTTT.

This clone appeared a single time. V and J are TRBV3-1 (or the pseudogene TRBV3-2) and TRBJ1-2, with TRBD1 matching over 8 bases. CDR1 and CDR2 (germline): LGHDT, YNNKEL (reference sequence). There are 15 residues in the CDR3. V lost 2 bases and J lost 8; bases outside the gene matches: 10. In nucleotides, the CDR3 is TGTGCCAGCAGCCAACAGTCAGGGGGCAGGTCGGGCTACACCTTC. Translation: CASSQQSGGRSGYTF.

This clone was counted once. The V gene is TRBV3-1 (or the pseudogene TRBV3-2), the J gene TRBJ1-6; 8 bases line up with TRBD1. There are 17 residues in the CDR3. Germline trimming cut 1 base from V and 10 bases from J; bases unmatched to any gene: 12. Germline lookup yields CDR1 LGHDT and CDR2 YNNKEL (reference sequence). CDR3 sequence (DNA): TGTGCCAGCAGCCAAGCCCGGACAGGGAATCGTCGATCACCCCTCCACTTT. Residues: CASSQARTGNRRSPLHF.

J is TRBJ1-5 and V is TRBV3-1 (or the pseudogene TRBV3-2); D might be TRBD1 (5 bases). The CDR3 spans 15 residues. CDR1 and CDR2 (germline): LGHDT, YNNKEL (reference sequence). The V gene lost 0 bases and the J gene lost 2 bases, with 8 bases spanning the gap. CDR3 DNA: TGTGCCAGCAGCCAAGAAGGGGTTGGCAATCAGCCCCAGCATTTT. It specifies CASSQEGVGNQPQHF.

The CDR3 reads CASSLTGQGAEEQYV. For the CDR3, the DNA is TGCGCCAGCAGCTTGACGGGACAGGGGGCGGAAGAGCAGTACGTC. The rearrangement uses TRBV5-1 and TRBJ2-7, with TRBD1 identical over 12 bases. Germline assignment: CDR1 SGHRS and CDR2 YFSETQ. The length of the CDR3 is 15 residues. Trimming took 1 base from V and 7 from J; bases not matched to a gene: 6.

V is TRBV6-5 and J is TRBJ2-5; TRBD2 aligns across 9 bases. Trimming at V came to 0 bases and at J to 5 bases, leaving 7 bases not matched to a gene. Per germline, CDR1 MNHEY and CDR2 SVGAGI. This CDR3 region has 16 residues. CDR3 protein: CASSYSISGGRETQYF. Written as DNA, the CDR3 is TGTGCCAGCAGTTACTCTATCAGCGGGGGGCGGGAGACCCAGTACTTC.

The chain has TRBV3-1 (or the pseudogene TRBV3-2) and TRBJ2-1; TRBD2 might be the D (6 bases). Germline-derived CDR1 and CDR2 are LGHDT and YNNKEL (reference sequence). This CDR3 region has 14 residues. V lost 2 bases and J lost 8, with 13 bases in between. CDR3 residues: CASSQPDAGHEQFF. The CDR3 DNA sequence: TGTGCCAGCAGCCAACCGGACGCGGGGCATGAGCAGTTCTTC.

This clone was counted between two and nine times. This chain links TRBV18 with TRBJ1-1, with 7 nucleotides matching TRBD1. The CDR3 is 13 residues long. From germline, CDR1 is KGHSH and CDR2 LQKENI. Trimming at V came to 4 bases and at J to 5 bases, leaving 4 bases not matched to a gene. CDR3 region: CASSRGQKTEAFF. DNA of the CDR3: TGTGCCAGCTCACGGGGACAGAAGACTGAAGCTTTCTTT.

The V and J genes are TRBV29-1 and TRBJ1-2; TRBD1 agrees at 7 bases. Trimming cost V 6 bases and J 8 bases; bases outside gene matches: 18. The CDR3 is 15 amino acids. CDR1 and CDR2 (germline): SQVTM, ANQGSEA. This CDR3 is CSVGDPTGMNGGYTF. For the CDR3, the DNA is TGCAGCGTCGGAGATCCGACAGGGATGAATGGAGGCTACACCTTC.

The V gene is TRBV19, the J gene TRBJ1-1; D not resolved. The CDR3 has 15 amino acids. Germline CDR1 is LNHDA and CDR2 is SQIVND (reference sequence). Trimming cost V 4 bases and J 5 bases, with 17 bases left between them. This chain's CDR3 is CASSTTWEGDTEAFF. CDR3 nucleotide sequence: TGTGCCAGTAGTACCACTTGGGAGGGAGATACTGAAGCTTTCTTT.

This chain uses TRBV7-2 with TRBJ1-4; D is unresolved. Germline CDR1 reads SGHTA; CDR2 reads FQGNSA. The length of the CDR3 is 12 residues. Trimming shortened V by 7 bases and J by 8 bases, and 11 bases separated the two germline ends. The CDR3 sequence: CASNTAGEKLFF. CDR3 sequence (DNA): TGTGCCAGCAACACGGCGGGGGAAAAACTGTTTTTT.

V usage is TRBV5-1 and J usage is TRBJ2-3; 10 bases agree with TRBD1. The CDR3 spans 17 residues. Germline V gene data show CDR1 as SGHRS and CDR2 as YFSETQ. J gave up 0 bases and V 0 bases, and 4 bases lay outside the gene matches. The CDR3 here is CASSLVGQGTSTDTQYF. CDR3 DNA: TGCGCCAGCAGCTTGGTGGGACAGGGGACTAGCACAGATACGCAGTATTTT.

This chain connects TRBV20-1 to TRBJ2-5, with D uncertain. V was cut by 7 bases and J by 2 bases, with 8 bases left in between. CDR3 length equals 11 residues. Per the germline V gene, CDR1 is DFQATT and CDR2 is SNEGSKA (reference sequence). The CDR3, as DNA: TGCAGTGTTGCAGATCAAGAGACCCAGTACTTC. Translating gives CSVADQETQYF.

V usage is TRBV5-4 and J usage is TRBJ2-2, with D possibly TRBD1 on 6 matching bases. Trimming shortened V by 4 bases and J by 4 bases, and 14 bases separated the two germline ends. The CDR3 spans 15 residues. CDR1 is SGHNT and CDR2 is YYREEE in the germline V gene (reference sequence). The CDR3 sequence: CASSDYRVVTGELFF. The DNA of the CDR3 is TGTGCCAGCAGCGACTACAGGGTGGTCACCGGGGAGCTGTTTTTT.

V usage is TRBV7-8 and J usage is TRBJ1-6; D remains unclear. Germline lookup yields CDR1 SGHVS and CDR2 FQNEAQ. Trimming shortened V by 5 bases and J by 1 base, and 9 bases separated the two germline ends. This CDR3 contains 15 residues. CDR3 loop: CASSRDMSYNSPLHF. CDR3 nucleotides: TGTGCCAGCAGCCGAGATATGTCCTATAATTCACCCCTCCACTTT.

This chain uses TRBV18 with TRBJ1-5; D may be TRBD1 (5 bases). Trimming removed 3 bases from V and 5 bases from J, with 11 bases in between. CDR1 KGHSH and CDR2 LQKENI come from the germline V gene. The CDR3 extends over 14 amino acids. CDR3 residues: CASSPRETDQPQHF. The CDR3 DNA reads TGTGCCAGCTCACCCAGGGAAACGGATCAGCCCCAGCATTTT.

The rearrangement joins TRBV6-5 to TRBJ1-2; D may be TRBD1 (5 bases). The CDR3 totals 14 residues. Germline lookup yields CDR1 MNHEY and CDR2 SVGAGI. V was shortened by 0 bases and J by 5 bases, with 10 bases between the two germline ends. CDR3 nucleotides: TGTGCCAGCAGTTACTCGGACACAAAGTATGGCTACACCTTC. Amino acids: CASSYSDTKYGYTF.

In this sample, this clone turned up a few times. The chain couples TRBV3-1 (or the pseudogene TRBV3-2) to TRBJ1-1; D perhaps matches TRBD1 (5 bases). Germline V lookup: CDR1 LGHDT, CDR2 YNNKEL (reference sequence). CDR3 length equals 14 residues. The V end was cut by 3 bases, the J end by 1 base, with 9 bases between. The CDR3 region is CASSHPQGNTEAFF. The CDR3, as DNA: TGTGCCAGCAGCCACCCCCAGGGGAACACTGAAGCTTTCTTT.

The chain uses TRBV30 and TRBJ1-2; 9 bases map to TRBD1. CDR1 GTSNPN and CDR2 SVGIG come from the germline V gene (reference sequence). The trim removed 2 bases at V and 8 bases at J, leaving 12 bases unmatched. This CDR3 is 15 amino acids long. The CDR3 DNA reads as TGTGCCTGGAGTAACAGGGGGCTGGGCGCAAGAGGCTACACCTTC. It specifies CAWSNRGLGARGYTF. Full variable domain (outside the CDR3, taken from reference TRBV30 and TRBJ1-2): SQTIHQWPATLVQPVGSPLSLECTVEGTSNPNLYWYRQAAGRGLQLLFYSVGIGQISSEVPQNLSASRPQDRQFILSSKKLLLSDSGFYLCAWSNRGLGARGYTFGSGTRLTVV.

This rearrangement joins TRBV5-8 to TRBJ1-6; possibly TRBD1 for D (5 bases). V was cut by 0 bases and J by 7 bases, with 11 bases left in between. Per the germline V gene, CDR1 is SGHTS and CDR2 is YDEGEE. The CDR3 is 15 residues long. CDR3 loop: CASSLAGVQNSPLHF. DNA of the CDR3: TGTGCCAGCAGCTTGGCGGGGGTGCAGAATTCACCCCTCCACTTT.

This clone was observed once. DNA for the CDR3: TGCGCCAGCAGCTGGGAGGGGGCAGATACGCAGTATTTT. This sequence encodes CASSWEGADTQYF. The rearrangement links TRBV5-1 to TRBJ2-3; maybe TRBD2 (7 bases). CDR3 length: 13 amino acids. Germline CDR1 reads SGHRS; CDR2 reads YFSETQ. Trimming removed 3 bases at V and 4 bases at J, with 9 bases between.

This clone appeared once. The CDR3, as DNA: TGTGCCAGCAGCCTTATGGGGACAGGGAACGAAAAACTGTTTTTT. The encoded protein is CASSLMGTGNEKLFF. The chain carries TRBV7-9 and TRBJ1-4, with TRBD1 matching 9 bases. V was pared by 5 bases and J by 8 bases, with 9 bases of the junction left unmatched. Germline V lookup: CDR1 SEHNR, CDR2 FQNEAQ (reference sequence). CDR3 length equals 15 residues. Supplemented by reference TRBV7-9 and TRBJ1-4, the full variable domain reads DTGVSQNPRHKITKRGQNVTFRCDPISEHNRLYWYRQTLGQGPEFLTYFQNEAQLEKSRLLSDRFSAERPKGSFSTLEIQRTEQGDSAMYLCASSLMGTGNEKLFFGSGTQLSVL.

The J gene is TRBJ2-7, the V gene TRBV11-2; 9 bases are a match to TRBD1. The germline V gene encodes CDR1 SGHAT and CDR2 FQNNGV. CDR3 length: 15 amino acids. The ends lost 4 bases at V and 3 bases at J; junction bases unmatched: 7. CDR3 in DNA: TGTGCCAGCAGCTCAACGGACAGGGGTGGCTACGAGCAGTACTTC. Amino acids: CASSSTDRGGYEQYF.

In its sample, this clone was seen a few times. The chain carries TRBV6-1 and TRBJ1-6, with D perhaps matching TRBD1 (5 bases). Trimming removed 4 bases from V and 2 bases from J, with 15 bases in between. The germline CDR1 and CDR2 sequences are MNHNS and SASEGT. This CDR3 region has 17 residues. CDR3 region: CASSVQWGGAYNSPLHF. CDR3 nucleotide sequence: TGTGCCAGCAGTGTTCAATGGGGGGGTGCCTATAATTCACCCCTCCACTTT.

The rearrangement links TRBV10-1 to TRBJ1-1; 8 bases align to TRBD1. The germline gives CDR1 WNHNN, CDR2 SYGVQD (reference sequence). J was trimmed by 6 bases and V by 6 bases; bases with no gene match: 9. The CDR3 covers 14 residues. This CDR3 reads CASSARQGSPEAFF. CDR3 in DNA: TGCGCCAGCAGCGCTCGACAGGGGTCGCCTGAAGCTTTCTTT.

The genes are TRBV2 and TRBJ1-1, with 7 bases that match TRBD1. Per the germline V gene, CDR1 is SNHLY and CDR2 is FYNNEI. CDR3 length: 14 amino acids. V dropped 7 bases and J dropped 1; count of bases not matched to a gene: 6. DNA for the CDR3: TGTGCCAGCACCGGACCAGGGGGGAACACTGAAGCTTTCTTT. This encodes CASTGPGGNTEAFF.